This T cell receptor beta chain is drawn from a study of low-dose radiotherapy and immunotherapy resistance in tumors. Overall study context: Intravenous nivolumab 240 mg every two weeks plus ipilimumab 1 mg/kg every six weeks was given to patients. Aspirin was taken orally at 300 mg daily by patients, and this continued for four cycles from cycle 1 day 1.

Treatment of the donors consisted of nivolumab and ipilimumab (plus aspirin, low-dose cyclophosphamide and low-dose radiotherapy). First-strand cDNA used TRAV- and TRBV-specific primers, covering alpha and beta chains. Over about 18 PCR cycles, TCRs were amplified from a constant-region primer and V-primer adapter. TCRdb ran MiXCR on the reads and lists one entry per CDR3 protein. Here the sample spans fewer than 8,000 distinct CDR3 sequences, approximately 71% being singletons. V dropped 5 bases and J dropped 9 bases, with 14 bases sitting between them. Germline V CDR1 and CDR2: SNHLY, FYNNEI. This CDR3 is built from 14 residues.

The V gene is TRBV2, the J gene TRBJ1-6, with TRBD1 as a possible D gene (5 bases). This receptor was obtained from a human donor with advanced metastatic prostate, ovarian, gallbladder or colorectal cancer (not recorded which). This table probably holds off-target reads from a library built for another chain. The CDR3 loop reads CASSTGGVGSPLHF. The DNA for the CDR3 is TGTGCCAGCAGTACAGGAGGAGTGGGTTCACCCCTCCACTTT.